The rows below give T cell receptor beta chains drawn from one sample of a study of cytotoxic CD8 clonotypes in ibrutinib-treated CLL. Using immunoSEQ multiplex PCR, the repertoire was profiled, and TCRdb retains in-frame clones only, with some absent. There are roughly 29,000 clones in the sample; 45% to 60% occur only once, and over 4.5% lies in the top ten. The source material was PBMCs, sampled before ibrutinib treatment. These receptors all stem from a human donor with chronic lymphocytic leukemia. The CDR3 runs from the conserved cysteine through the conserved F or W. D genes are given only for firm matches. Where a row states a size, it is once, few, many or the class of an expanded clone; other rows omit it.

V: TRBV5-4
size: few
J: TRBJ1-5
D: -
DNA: TGTGCCAGCAGCAGGAACGGGGATAGCAATCAGCCCCAGCATTTT
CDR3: CASSRNGDSNQPQHF

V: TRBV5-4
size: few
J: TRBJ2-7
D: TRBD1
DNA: TGTGCCAGCAGCTTAGGGACAGGGGCCTACGAGCAGTACTTC
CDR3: CASSLGTGAYEQYF

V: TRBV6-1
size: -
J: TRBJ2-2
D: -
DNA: TGTGCCAGCAGTTACGGGGCCGAGCTGTTTTTT
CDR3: CASSYGAELFF

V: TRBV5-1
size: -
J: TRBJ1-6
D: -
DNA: TGCGCCAGCAGCAAGGACCCACGAGAAGATTCACCCCTCCACTTT
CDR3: CASSKDPREDSPLHF

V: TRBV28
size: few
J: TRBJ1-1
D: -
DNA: TGTGCCAGCAGTTTACGGGCTAAGAACACTGAAGCTTTCTTT
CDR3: CASSLRAKNTEAFF

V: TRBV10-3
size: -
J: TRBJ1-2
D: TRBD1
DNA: TGTGCCATCAGTGAGCCGGGACAGGGTGGCGATGGCTACACCTTC
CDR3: CAISEPGQGGDGYTF

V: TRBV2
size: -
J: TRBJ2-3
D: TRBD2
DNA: TGTGCCAGCAGCCAGACTAGCGGGACAGATACGCAGTATTTT
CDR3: CASSQTSGTDTQYF

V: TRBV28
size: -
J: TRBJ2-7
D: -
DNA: TGTGCCAGCACTCCTCATCCTGGGGGAGGCGAGCAGTACTTC
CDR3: CASTPHPGGGEQYF

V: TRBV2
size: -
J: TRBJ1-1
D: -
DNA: TGTGCCATCAGAATGAACACTGAAGCTTTCTTT
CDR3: CAIRMNTEAFF

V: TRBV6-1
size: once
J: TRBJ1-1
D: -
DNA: TGTGCCAGCAGTGAAGCACGGGCGCTGAACACTGAAGCTTTCTTT
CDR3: CASSEARALNTEAFF

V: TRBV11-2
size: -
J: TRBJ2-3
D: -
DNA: TGTGCCAGCAAGCTTAGTGGGCAGGGCGCAGATACGCAGTATTTT
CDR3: CASKLSGQGADTQYF

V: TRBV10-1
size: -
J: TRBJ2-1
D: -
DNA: TGCGCCAGCAGTGAGTCGACTGGTGGGGATGAGCAGTTCTTC
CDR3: CASSESTGGDEQFF

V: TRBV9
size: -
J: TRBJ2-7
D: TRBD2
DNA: TGTGCCAGCAGCACCCGAGATAGCGGGAGGGCGGGCGAGCAGTACTTC
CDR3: CASSTRDSGRAGEQYF

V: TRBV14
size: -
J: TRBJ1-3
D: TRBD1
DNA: TGTGCCAGCAGCCACCGACAGGGCTCTGGAAACACCATATATTTT
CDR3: CASSHRQGSGNTIYF

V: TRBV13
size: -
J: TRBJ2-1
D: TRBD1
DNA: TGTGCCAGCAGCCGTAGGGACAGGGGTCATAATGAGCAGTTCTTC
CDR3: CASSRRDRGHNEQFF

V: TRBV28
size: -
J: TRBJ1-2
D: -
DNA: TGTGCCAGCAACGACGGGAACTATGGCTACACCTTC
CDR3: CASNDGNYGYTF

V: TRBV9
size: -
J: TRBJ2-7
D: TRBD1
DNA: TGTGCCAGCAGCGTAAGGGCAGGGGGCGGGCAGTACTTC
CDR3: CASSVRAGGGQYF

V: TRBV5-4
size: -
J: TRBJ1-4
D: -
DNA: TGTGCCAGCAGCACCCGTCCACGGTTACGAGGCGGAACTAATGAAAAACTGTTTTTT
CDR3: CASSTRPRLRGGTNEKLFF

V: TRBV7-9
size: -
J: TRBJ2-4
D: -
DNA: TGTGCCAGCAGCCCGGGAGCCAAAAACATTCAGTACTTC
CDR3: CASSPGAKNIQYF

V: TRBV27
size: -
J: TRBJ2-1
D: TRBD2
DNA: TGTGCCAGCAGTTTAGGGACTAAGGTCTACAATGAGCAGTTCTTC
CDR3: CASSLGTKVYNEQFF

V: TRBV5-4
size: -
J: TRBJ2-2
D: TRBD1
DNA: TGTGCCAGCAGTTTCGGCTCACAGGGGGCAATCGGGGAGCTGTTTTTT
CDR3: CASSFGSQGAIGELFF

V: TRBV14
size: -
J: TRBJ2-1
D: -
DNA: TGTGCCAGCAGCCTTAAGGGACACCTCTCCGGGGTTTACAATGAGCAGTTCTTC
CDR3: CASSLKGHLSGVYNEQFF

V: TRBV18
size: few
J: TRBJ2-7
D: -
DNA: TGTGCCAGCTCACCGGTGGGGGGCACCGACTACGAGCAGTACTTC
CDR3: CASSPVGGTDYEQYF

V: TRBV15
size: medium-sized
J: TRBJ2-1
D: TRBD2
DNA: TGTGCCACCAGCAGAAGGGGTAGCGGGAGGTTCTCCTACAATGAGCAGTTCTTC
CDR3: CATSRRGSGRFSYNEQFF

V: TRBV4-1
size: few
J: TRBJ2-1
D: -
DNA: TGCGCCAGCAGCACCCGAGGGGAAACCTCCTACAATGAGCAGTTCTTC
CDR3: CASSTRGETSYNEQFF

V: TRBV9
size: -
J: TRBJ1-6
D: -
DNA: TGTGCCAGCAGCGCGAGATTAAACAGGGCCAATAATTCACCCCTCCACTTT
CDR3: CASSARLNRANNSPLHF

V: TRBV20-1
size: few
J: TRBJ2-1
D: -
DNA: TGCAGTGGGGACTCCTATGAGGTACAGTTCTTC
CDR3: CSGDSYEVQFF

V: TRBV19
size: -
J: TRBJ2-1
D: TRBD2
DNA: TGTGCCAGTAGTATCGGACTAGCGGGGATCTACAATGAGCAGTTCTTC
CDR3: CASSIGLAGIYNEQFF

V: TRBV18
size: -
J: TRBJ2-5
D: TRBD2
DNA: TGTGCCAGCTCACCTCTCGTCCCGGGACTAGCGGGTCATCGAGAGACCCAGTACTTC
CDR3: CASSPLVPGLAGHRETQYF

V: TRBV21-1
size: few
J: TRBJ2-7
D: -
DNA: TGTGCCAGCAGCCAAGAAGGCTACGAGCAGTACTTC
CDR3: CASSQEGYEQYF

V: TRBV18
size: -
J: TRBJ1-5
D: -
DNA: TGTGCCAGCTCACCCCAGGGAAAGGGCAATCAGCCCCAGCATTTT
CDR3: CASSPQGKGNQPQHF

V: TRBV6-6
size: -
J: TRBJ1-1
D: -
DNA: TGTGCCAGCAGCCAGACGAGGGGCACTGAAGCTTTCTTT
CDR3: CASSQTRGTEAFF

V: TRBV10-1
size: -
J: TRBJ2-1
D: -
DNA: TGCGCCAGCAGGGCCTCGGGTGTCAATGAGCAGTTCTTC
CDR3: CASRASGVNEQFF

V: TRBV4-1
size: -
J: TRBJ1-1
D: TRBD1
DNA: TGCGCCAGCAGGGGGACAGGGGGCCACACTGAAGCTTTCTTT
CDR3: CASRGTGGHTEAFF

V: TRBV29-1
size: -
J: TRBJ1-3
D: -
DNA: TGCAGCGTTGAAAGGAAGACCGGGACATATGGAAACACCATATATTTT
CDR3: CSVERKTGTYGNTIYF